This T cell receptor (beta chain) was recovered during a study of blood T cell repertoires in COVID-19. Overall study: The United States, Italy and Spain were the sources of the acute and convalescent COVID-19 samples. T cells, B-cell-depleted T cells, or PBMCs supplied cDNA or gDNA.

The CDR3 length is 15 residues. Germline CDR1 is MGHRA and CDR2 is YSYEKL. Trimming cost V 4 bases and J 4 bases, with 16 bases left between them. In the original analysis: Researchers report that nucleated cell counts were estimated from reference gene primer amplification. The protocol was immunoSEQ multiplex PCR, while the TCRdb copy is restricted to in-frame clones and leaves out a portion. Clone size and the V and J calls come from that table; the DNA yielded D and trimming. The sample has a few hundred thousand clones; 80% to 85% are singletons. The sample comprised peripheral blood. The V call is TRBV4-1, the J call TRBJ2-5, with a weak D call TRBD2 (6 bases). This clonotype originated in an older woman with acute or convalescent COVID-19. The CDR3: CASSPFAGKGETQYF. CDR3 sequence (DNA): TGCGCCAGCAGCCCCTTCGCGGGGAAGGGAGAGACCCAGTACTTC.